One sample yielded the 20 T cell receptor beta chains listed below, sequenced in a study of vaccination and CD4 T cells after COVID-19. Which antigens these TCRs recognize remains unknown. Treatment meaning: roughly 10-day PBMC culture with coronavirus spike peptide pools or control peptides (ViraFEST assay). Cultured CD4+ T-cell DNA underwent Oncomine TCR Beta short-read sequencing. MiXCR, applied by TCRdb to the PCR reads, yields one record per CDR3 protein. The table lists fewer than 15,000 distinct CDR3 sequences, 35% to 55% of them singletons, with around 18% in the top ten. What was sequenced was cultured CD4+ T cells from blood. Receptors were obtained from a human donor with COVID-19.

V usage is TRBV28 and J usage is TRBJ1-1; 8 bases line up with TRBD1. With 5 bases clipped from V and 7 bases from J, the junction kept 12 bases outside the gene matches. This CDR3 comprises 15 residues. Germline V CDR1 and CDR2: MDHEN, SYDVKM. The CDR3 DNA follows: TGTGCCAGCAGTAAAGATACAGGGGGGGGCCTTGAAGCTTTCTTT. It translates to CASSKDTGGGLEAFF.

Details on this clonotype: A clone one base away is much larger, so this may be a read error. The J gene is TRBJ1-2, the V gene TRBV6-5, with TRBD1 matching over 8 bases. CDR1 and CDR2 from the germline V gene are MNHEY and SVGAGI. The length of the CDR3 is 17 residues. This chain's CDR3 is CASSYGQGRHTNYGYAF. The DNA for the CDR3 is TGTGCCAGCAGTTACGGACAGGGCCGACATACTAACTATGGCTACGCCTTC.

This clonotype was seen a few times. The rearrangement links TRBV12-3 or TRBV12-4 to TRBJ1-2; no clear D. The CDR3 is 11 residues long. V was cut by 3 bases and J by 4 bases, with 3 bases left in between. This CDR3 is CASSFAYGYTF. CDR3 nucleotides: TGTGCCAGCAGTTTCGCCTATGGCTACACCTTC.

The chain employs TRBV11-3 and TRBJ2-2; 10 bases agree with TRBD1. This CDR3 region has 16 residues. V gave up 5 bases and J gave up 6 bases; unmatched junction bases: 9. From germline, CDR1 is SGHNT and CDR2 YENEEA. CDR3 nucleotides: TGTGCCAGCAGCCCTACGACAGGGGGCGTTTCCGGGGAGCTGTTTTTT. It is translated as CASSPTTGGVSGELFF.

This clonotype was detected only once. CDR3 protein: CASDVGSSYEQYF. In nucleotides, the CDR3 is TGTGCCAGCGACGTGGGGAGCTCCTACGAGCAGTACTTC. The rearrangement uses TRBV7-9 and TRBJ2-7; maybe TRBD2 (5 bases). The CDR3 spans 13 residues. Germline CDR1 SEHNR, CDR2 FQNEAQ (reference sequence). Trimming stripped 8 bases from V and 0 bases from J, with 11 bases between.

The rearrangement joins TRBV20-1 to TRBJ2-5; either TRBD1 or TRBD2 may supply D (5 bases each). The CDR3 is 16 amino acids. Between the trimmed V and J ends, which lost 0 bases and 2 bases, there was a span of 16 bases. CDR1 and CDR2 from the germline V gene are DFQATT and SNEGSKA (reference sequence). CDR3 sequence: CSARDGTPKRQETQYF. CDR3 in DNA: TGCAGTGCTAGAGATGGGACCCCCAAGAGGCAAGAGACCCAGTACTTC.

The chain recombines TRBV29-1 with TRBJ1-1, with a tentative D call TRBD1 (6 bases). V lost 7 bases, J lost 1 base, and 16 bases lay in between. The length of the CDR3 is 14 residues. Germline-derived CDR1 and CDR2 are SQVTM and ANQGSEA. The CDR3 DNA follows: TGCAGCGCCAGGGGCGGACAGACGAACACTGAAGCTTTCTTT. It is translated as CSARGGQTNTEAFF.

This chain links TRBV6-4 with TRBJ2-7; D unresolved. V was cut by 8 bases and J by 5 bases, with 16 bases left in between. This CDR3 is built from 13 residues. The germline CDR1 and CDR2 sequences are MRHNA and SNTAGT. DNA of the CDR3: TGTGCCAGCCACCAGGATCCGGCCAACGAGCAGTACTTC. Its protein product is CASHQDPANEQYF.

This clonotype appeared a few times. The chain employs TRBV7-2 and TRBJ2-7, with no clear D. Deletions cut 4 bases from V and 5 bases from J, with 9 bases between. There are 12 residues in the CDR3. CDR1 is SGHTA, CDR2 FQGNSA, per germline. In DNA form, the CDR3 reads TGTGCCAGCAGCTCCAGTGTCGACGAGCAGTACTTC. Its translation: CASSSSVDEQYF. The complete variable domain, with remaining parts taken from reference TRBV7-2 and TRBJ2-7, reads GAGVSQSPSNKVTEKGKDVELRCDPISGHTALYWYRQSLGQGLEFLIYFQGNSAPDKSGLPSDRFSAERTGGSVSTLTIQRTQQEDSAVYLCASSSSVDEQYFGPGTRLTVT.

CDR3 coding DNA: TGTGCCAGCAGCGCGGACCTCTCTGGGGCCAACGTCCTGACTTTC. As protein: CASSADLSGANVLTF. This rearrangement joins TRBV6-4 to TRBJ2-6; D is undetermined. CDR1 is MRHNA, CDR2 SNTAGT, per germline. The CDR3 consists of 15 residues. Trimming took off 6 bases at V and 0 bases at J, with 9 bases between the two ends.

The chain links TRBV20-1 to TRBJ2-3, with D unresolved. The V end lost 8 bases, the J end lost 2 bases, and 20 bases lay between the germline ends. In germline, CDR1 is DFQATT, CDR2 SNEGSKA (reference sequence). The length of the CDR3 is 15 residues. This CDR3 is CSRKGGVGHTDTQYF. The CDR3, as DNA: TGCAGTCGCAAGGGTGGCGTGGGCCACACAGATACGCAGTATTTT.

This rearrangement joins TRBV20-1 to TRBJ1-3; D is undetermined. This CDR3 spans 13 amino acids. Germline V lookup: CDR1 DFQATT, CDR2 SNEGSKA (reference sequence). Between the trimmed V and J ends, which lost 0 bases and 4 bases, there was a span of 7 bases. The CDR3 loop is CSARDPRGNTIYF. The CDR3 region has the DNA TGCAGTGCTAGAGATCCGAGAGGAAACACCATATATTTT.

This clonotype was observed a few times. The J gene is TRBJ1-1, the V gene TRBV6-9, with TRBD1 matching 8 bases. Unmatched junction bases numbered 6, after V lost 6 bases and J lost 0 bases. Germline CDR1 and CDR2: MNHGY and SVAAGI. The CDR3 runs to 15 residues. Here the CDR3 DNA reads TGTGCCAGCAGCCGGACAGGGAAATTGAACACTGAAGCTTTCTTT. Amino acids: CASSRTGKLNTEAFF.

This chain links TRBV19 with TRBJ2-5; 9 bases are a match to TRBD1. The CDR3 totals 14 residues. V lost 6 bases to trimming and J lost 7 bases; unmatched junction nucleotides: 9. The germline CDR1 and CDR2 sequences are LNHDA and SQIVND (reference sequence). This CDR3 reads CASSQGQGSGTQYF. The CDR3 region has the DNA TGTGCCAGTAGCCAGGGACAGGGAAGTGGGACCCAGTACTTC.

V and J are TRBV5-8 and TRBJ2-7; D ambiguous. The CDR3 covers 13 residues. The V end lost 2 bases, the J end lost 0 bases, and 6 bases lay between the germline ends. From germline, CDR1 is SGHTS and CDR2 YDEGEE. The CDR3 coding sequence is TGTGCCAGCAGCTTATACAGCTCCTACGAGCAGTACTTC. It is translated as CASSLYSSYEQYF. The whole variable domain, filled in from reference TRBV5-8 and TRBJ2-7, reads EAGVTQSPTHLIKTRGQQATLRCSPISGHTSVYWYQQALGLGLQFLLWYDEGEERNRGNFPPRFSGRQFPNYSSELNVNALELEDSALYLCASSLYSSYEQYFGPGTRLTVT.

This clonotype came up a few times. The V call is TRBV28, the J call TRBJ2-2; possibly TRBD1 or TRBD2 for D (5 bases each). The CDR3 loop spans 16 amino acids. V lost 5 bases and J lost 4, with 17 bases in between. The germline gives CDR1 MDHEN, CDR2 SYDVKM. The CDR3: CASSPSGARGTGELFF. CDR3 in DNA: TGTGCCAGCAGTCCGTCCGGGGCTAGGGGCACCGGGGAGCTGTTTTTT.

This clonotype was detected only once. The chain uses TRBV5-6 and TRBJ2-3; D remains unclear. V lost 1 base, J lost 2 bases, and 11 bases lay in between. This CDR3 region has 15 residues. Germline V gives CDR1 SGHDT, CDR2 YYEEEE. As DNA, the CDR3 is TGTGCCAGCAGCTTGATTGGTGGGGACACAGATACGCAGTATTTT. It is translated as CASSLIGGDTDTQYF.

This clonotype was observed a few times. The CDR3 protein is CSASPNTYGYTF. The CDR3 DNA reads TGCAGTGCTAGTCCCAATACCTATGGCTACACCTTC. This sequence joins TRBV20-1 and TRBJ1-2; D gene uncertain. Germline V lookup: CDR1 DFQATT, CDR2 SNEGSKA (reference sequence). The CDR3 has 12 amino acids. Trimming removed 3 bases from V and 4 bases from J, with 9 bases in between.

The V and J genes are TRBV7-9 and TRBJ2-3; no clear D. The CDR3 is 13 residues long. The V end was cut by 4 bases, the J end by 0 bases, with 5 bases between. Per germline, CDR1 SEHNR and CDR2 FQNEAQ (reference sequence). Written as DNA, the CDR3 is TGTGCCAGCAGCTCCAAGAGCACAGATACGCAGTATTTT. It specifies CASSSKSTDTQYF.

This chain joins TRBV18 and TRBJ1-6, with 8 bases lining up with TRBD1. The CDR3 is 15 residues long. The J segment lost 6 bases and the V segment lost 3 bases, leaving 4 bases of the junction unmatched. Germline-derived CDR1 and CDR2 are KGHSH and LQKENI. The chain's CDR3 is CASSPGQGPNSPLHF. CDR3 in DNA: TGTGCCAGCTCACCTGGACAGGGCCCTAATTCACCCCTCCACTTT. The whole variable domain, filled in from reference TRBV18 and TRBJ1-6, reads NAGVMQNPRHLVRRRGQEARLRCSPMKGHSHVYWYRQLPEEGLKFMVYLQKENIIDESGMPKERFSAEFPKEGPSILRIQQVVRGDSAAYFCASSPGQGPNSPLHFGNGTRLTVT.